The present entry profiles one TCR beta chain with its context. Its target is unknown. The CDR3 sequence is 15 residues long. V shed 7 bases and J 2 bases; nucleotides not matched to a gene: 11. CDR1 is SGHRS, CDR2 YFSETQ, per germline. The data were taken from a study of tumor and adjacent non-tumor tissue in lung cancer. Study context: Patients comprised 12 adenocarcinoma, a couple of squamous cell carcinoma and 1 small cell lung cancer. Aged about 31 to 80 years, patients included roughly ten men and 4 or 5 women with stage I to III disease.

Three rounds of nested PCR, following a modified ARM-PCR protocol, produced the TCRbeta library. TCRdb fed the multiplex PCR reads into MiXCR, producing one record per CDR3 protein. The table records about 86,000 distinct CDR3 sequences, more than 75% of them present only once. General observations from the study: Top 100 clones took a larger repertoire share in normal lung.

RNA was extracted from bulk tissue without any cell sorting. This non-tumor lung sample came from over 3 cm beyond the tumor edge. Between August and November 2014, newly diagnosed, chemotherapy-naive lung cancer patients underwent thoracic surgery in China. This sequence was found in a woman aged 50 to 65 with non-small cell lung cancer. The specimen sequenced was distant non-tumor lung tissue. V and J are TRBV5-1 and TRBJ2-5; 7 nucleotides agree with TRBD2. The CDR3 region is CASGLVSSGQETQYF. CDR3 DNA sequence: TGCGCCAGCGGATTGGTTTCTAGCGGTCAAGAGACCCAGTACTTC.